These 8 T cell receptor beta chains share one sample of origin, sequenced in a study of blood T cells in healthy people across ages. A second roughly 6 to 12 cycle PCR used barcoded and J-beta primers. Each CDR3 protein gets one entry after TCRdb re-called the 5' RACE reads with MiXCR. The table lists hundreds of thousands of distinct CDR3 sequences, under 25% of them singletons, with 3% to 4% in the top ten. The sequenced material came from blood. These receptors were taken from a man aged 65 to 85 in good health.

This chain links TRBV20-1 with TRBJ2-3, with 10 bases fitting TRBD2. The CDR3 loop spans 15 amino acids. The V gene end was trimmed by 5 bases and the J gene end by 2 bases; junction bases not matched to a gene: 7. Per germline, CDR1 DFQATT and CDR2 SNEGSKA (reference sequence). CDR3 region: CSAERGTSVTDTQYF. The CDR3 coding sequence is TGCAGTGCTGAGAGAGGGACTAGCGTCACAGATACGCAGTATTTT.

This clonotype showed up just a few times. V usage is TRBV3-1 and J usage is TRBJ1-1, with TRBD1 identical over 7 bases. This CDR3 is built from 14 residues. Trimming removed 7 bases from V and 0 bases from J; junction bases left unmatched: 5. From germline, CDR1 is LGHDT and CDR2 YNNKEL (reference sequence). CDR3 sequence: CASNSQGVNTEAFF. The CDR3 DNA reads TGTGCCAGCAACTCCCAGGGGGTGAACACTGAAGCTTTCTTT.

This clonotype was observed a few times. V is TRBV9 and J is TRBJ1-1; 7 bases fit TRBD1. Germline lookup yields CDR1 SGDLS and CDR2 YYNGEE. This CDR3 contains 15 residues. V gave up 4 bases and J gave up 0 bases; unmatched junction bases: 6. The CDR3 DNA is TGTGCCAGCAGCTCGGGGACAGCTTTGAACACTGAAGCTTTCTTT. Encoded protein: CASSSGTALNTEAFF.

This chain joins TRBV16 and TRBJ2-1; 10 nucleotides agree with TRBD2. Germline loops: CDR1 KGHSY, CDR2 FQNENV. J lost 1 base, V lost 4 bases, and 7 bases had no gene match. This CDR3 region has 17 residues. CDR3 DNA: TGTGCCAGCAGCCGGGGGGCTAGCGGGAGTTCCTACAATGAGCAGTTCTTC. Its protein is CASSRGASGSSYNEQFF.

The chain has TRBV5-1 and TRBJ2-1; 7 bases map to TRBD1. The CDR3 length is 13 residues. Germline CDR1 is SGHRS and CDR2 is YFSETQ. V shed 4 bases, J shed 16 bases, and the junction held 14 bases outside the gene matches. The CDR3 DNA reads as TGCGCCAGCAGCCCCCCATTAGACAGGGTCGATTTCTTC. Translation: CASSPPLDRVDFF.

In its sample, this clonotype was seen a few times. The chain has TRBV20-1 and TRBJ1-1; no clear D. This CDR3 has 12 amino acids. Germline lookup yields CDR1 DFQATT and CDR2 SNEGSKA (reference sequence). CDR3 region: CSADTVNTEAFF. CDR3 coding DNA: TGCAGCGCCGACACCGTGAACACTGAAGCTTTCTTT.

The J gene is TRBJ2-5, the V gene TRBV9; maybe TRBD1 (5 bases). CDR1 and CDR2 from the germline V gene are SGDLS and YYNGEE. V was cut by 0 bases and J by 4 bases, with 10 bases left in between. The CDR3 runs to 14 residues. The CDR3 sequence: CASSVAQGAETQYF. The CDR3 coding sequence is TGTGCCAGCAGCGTAGCTCAGGGTGCAGAGACCCAGTACTTC.

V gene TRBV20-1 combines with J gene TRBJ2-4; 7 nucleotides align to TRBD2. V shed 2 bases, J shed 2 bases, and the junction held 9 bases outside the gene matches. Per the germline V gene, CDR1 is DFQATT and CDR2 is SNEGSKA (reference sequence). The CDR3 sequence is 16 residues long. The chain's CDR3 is CSARPLAGATKNIQYF. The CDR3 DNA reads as TGCAGTGCTAGACCCCTGGCGGGAGCGACCAAAAACATTCAGTACTTC.